This T cell receptor beta chain was documented in a study of cytomegalovirus exposure and HLA in healthy donors. Regarding the study as a whole: Cytomegalovirus status, reportedly, was diagnosed with high specificity and sensitivity by the classifier.

Produced via immunoSEQ multiplex PCR; TCRdb's table is partial and in-frame only. Found here are tens of thousands of clones, around 94% of them singletons; the top ten hold approximately 2.1%. The donors belonged to the approximately 120-subject validation cohort, separate from the roughly 650-subject first cohort. As for this clone: What it binds is unknown.

Trimming cost V 5 bases and J 2 bases; bases outside gene matches: 15. The germline V gene has CDR1 SGHAT and CDR2 FQNNGV. The CDR3 length is 17 residues. The receptor was isolated from a woman under 30 in good health and CMV-seronegative. The sample comprised PBMCs. The chain couples TRBV11-2 to TRBJ2-7; the match to TRBD2 covers 7 bases. CDR3 loop: CASSPPYPGGKTYEQYF. The DNA for the CDR3 is TGTGCCAGCAGCCCACCCTACCCGGGAGGTAAAACCTACGAGCAGTACTTC. Complete variable domain (other parts from reference TRBV11-2 and TRBJ2-7): EAGVAQSPRYKIIEKRQSVAFWCNPISGHATLYWYQQILGQGPKLLIQFQNNGVVDDSQLPKDRFSAERLKGVDSTLKIQPAKLEDSAVYLCASSPPYPGGKTYEQYFGPGTRLTVT.